This T cell receptor (beta chain) was recovered during a study of OX40 agonist ivuxolimab in advanced cancers. TCRdb's copy holds only in-frame clones and misses some; the assay was immunoSEQ multiplex PCR. The sample lists about 26,000 clones, more than 70% occurring once. CDR3 length: 12 residues. The V gene's germline CDR1 is GTSNPN and CDR2 SVGIG (reference sequence). V shed 6 bases and J shed 5 bases, with 10 bases lying between them. The chain uses TRBV30 and TRBJ1-4; no firm D call. The receptor comes from an adult with an advanced solid tumor such as melanoma, head and neck, liver or kidney cancer. The sequenced sample was CD4+ or CD8+ T cells sorted from blood, obtained in a trial of the OX40 agonist ivuxolimab. CDR3 region: CACQDLNEKLFF. Here the CDR3 DNA reads TGTGCCTGTCAAGATTTAAATGAAAAACTGTTTTTT.